Below, one T cell receptor beta chain is given with its context. No antigen is known for it. Primers for the PCR totalled 60 Vbeta and 13 Jbeta. Some clones are missing from TCRdb's copy, which holds only in-frame ones; the method was immunoSEQ multiplex PCR. The table includes about 130,000 clones, over 60% detected once. This sample was taken from a study of cytomegalovirus exposure and HLA in healthy donors. The study, taken as a whole, reports: Earlier analysis found most TCR beta V segments productive about 90% or about 30% of the time. Most CMV-associated TCR beta chains appeared HLA-restricted in a later analysis.

In germline, CDR1 is SGHNT, CDR2 YYREEE (reference sequence). The CDR3 consists of 15 residues. J was trimmed by 7 bases and V by 4 bases; bases with no gene match: 11. The TCR comes from a man aged 35 to 55 in good health and CMV-seronegative. Sequenced: PBMCs. This rearrangement joins TRBV5-4 to TRBJ2-7; 10 positions agree with TRBD1. For the CDR3, the DNA is TGTGCCAGCAGCCTCGGGATCGGGACAGGGGATGAGCAGTACTTC. It encodes CASSLGIGTGDEQYF.